This entry is about one TCR beta chain. The antigen remains undetermined. These data originate in a study of T-cell memory formation after mild COVID-19. Study details: TCR clusters were largely donor specific.

General observations from the study: Clones shrinking from day 15 to 85 showed even CD4/CD8 mixes; later expanders tilted CD4+. Specificity for SARS-CoV-2 was not confirmed among the second-wave clones peaking on day 37. Within pre-infection memory, some responding clones were found, suggesting cross-reactive memory joined.

TCRdb reprocessed the 5' RACE reads with MiXCR, giving one entry per CDR3 protein. The repertoire holds roughly 2,300 distinct CDR3 sequences, with less than 85% as singletons. The sequence came from an adult who had mild COVID-19 (a few samples of this study predate the infection). Cell type and time point are not known. The sequenced sample was PBMCs or a T cell subset sorted from them (not recorded which).

CDR3 nucleotide sequence: TGCGCCAGCAGCTTGGAGGGTTCAGATACGCAGTATTTT. Amino acids: CASSLEGSDTQYF. The chain links TRBV5-1 to TRBJ2-3; D is uncertain. V shed 0 bases and J shed 4 bases, with 6 bases lying between them. Germline CDR1 SGHRS, CDR2 YFSETQ. The CDR3 has 13 amino acids. Full variable domain (missing parts from reference TRBV5-1 and TRBJ2-3): KAGVTQTPRYLIKTRGQQVTLSCSPISGHRSVSWYQQTPGQGLQFLFEYFSETQRNKGNFPGRFSGRQFSNSRSEMNVSTLELGDSALYLCASSLEGSDTQYFGPGTRLTVL.